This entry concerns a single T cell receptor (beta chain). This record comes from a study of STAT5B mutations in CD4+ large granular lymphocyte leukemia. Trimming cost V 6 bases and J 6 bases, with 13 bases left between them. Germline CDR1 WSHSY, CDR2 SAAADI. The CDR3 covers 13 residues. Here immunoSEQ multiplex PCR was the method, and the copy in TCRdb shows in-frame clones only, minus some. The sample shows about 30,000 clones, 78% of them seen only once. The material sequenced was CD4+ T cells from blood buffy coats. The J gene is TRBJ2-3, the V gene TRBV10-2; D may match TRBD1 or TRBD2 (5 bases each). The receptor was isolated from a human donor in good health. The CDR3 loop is CASSSGLRDTQYF. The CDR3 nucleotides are TGCGCCAGCAGCTCGGGGCTAAGGGATACGCAGTATTTT.